This T cell receptor (beta chain) was observed in a study of spatial heterogeneity in lung cancer. At the level of the study: Counts of TCR transcripts in tumor regions correlated strongly with a T cell module score (derived from matched bulk RNA-seq).

The sample's time point: sample taken at primary tumor resection. The approximately 79 donors had untreated early-stage non-small cell lung cancer. Whole RNA obtained from tumor, nontumor lung or frozen PBMC underwent sequencing without sorting. Every TCR cDNA molecule bore a unique molecular identifier. TCRdb re-derived calls from the 5' RACE reads in MiXCR, one entry per CDR3 protein. Of 17,000 or so distinct CDR3 sequences listed, 6% to 7% are singletons. The study's findings and limits: One measure, the expanded intratumoral alpha and beta TCR count, tracked tumor mutation counts.

This clonotype was seen more than once but under ten times. The antigen remains undetermined. The starting material was lung tumor tissue, obtained at surgery. The receptor's source is a male donor with early-stage non-small cell lung cancer.

The CDR3 nucleotides read TGCAGTGCGGCGAGGGGCGGGAGTTGGAGCTCCTACAATGAGCAGTTCTTC. Protein: CSAARGGSWSSYNEQFF. The chain links TRBV20-1 to TRBJ2-1, with 7 bases that match TRBD2. Germline V CDR1 and CDR2: DFQATT, SNEGSKA (reference sequence). This CDR3 contains 17 residues. With 6 bases clipped from V and 0 bases from J, the junction kept 14 bases outside the gene matches.